This entry concerns a single T cell receptor beta chain. This sample was included in a study of blood T cell repertoires in COVID-19. Trimming removed 5 bases at V and 1 base at J, with 7 bases between. Germline-derived CDR1 and CDR2 are LGHDT and YNNKEL (reference sequence). The length of the CDR3 is 13 residues. Generated by immunoSEQ multiplex PCR, the TCRdb table keeps only in-frame clones and is missing some. The profile shows approximately 100,000 clones, under 90% of them singletons. This receptor was identified in a woman aged 55-69 years with acute or convalescent COVID-19. The J gene is TRBJ2-3, the V gene TRBV3-1 (or the pseudogene TRBV3-2); D call uncertain. Sequenced: peripheral blood. The CDR3 DNA is TGTGCCAGCAGCTTTCGAGGCACAGATACGCAGTATTTT. Protein: CASSFRGTDTQYF.